Shown below are 22 T cell receptor beta chains from a single sample sequenced in a study of blood T cell repertoires in COVID-19. The table came from immunoSEQ multiplex PCR; TCRdb's copy has only in-frame clones and leaves some out. This table has around 130,000 clones, approximately 81% appearing once. Sequencing input: peripheral blood. The source is a man in his sixties with acute or convalescent COVID-19.

V usage is TRBV20-1 and J usage is TRBJ2-7, with D hard to call. The CDR3 extends over 10 amino acids. Germline-derived CDR1 and CDR2 are DFQATT and SNEGSKA (reference sequence). Trimming took 6 bases from V and 9 from J, leaving 12 bases between them. The CDR3 DNA is TGCAGTGCGCGCAGACAAGGGCAGTACTTC. It yields the protein CSARRQGQYF.

The chain combines TRBV7-2 with TRBJ2-7; D might be TRBD2 (6 bases). The CDR3 covers 15 residues. The V end lost 1 base, the J end lost 0 bases, and 10 bases lay between the germline ends. Germline V lookup: CDR1 SGHTA, CDR2 FQGNSA. CDR3 sequence (DNA): TGTGCCAGCAGCTTAGTCGGAGGGAACTCCTACGAGCAGTACTTC. It yields the protein CASSLVGGNSYEQYF.

The rearrangement links TRBV27 to TRBJ1-5; 7 bases map to TRBD1. The CDR3 totals 15 residues. The J segment lost 6 bases and the V segment lost 5 bases, leaving 10 bases of the junction unmatched. Per the germline V gene, CDR1 is MNHEY and CDR2 is SMNVEV (reference sequence). CDR3 residues: CASSPRRGGGQPQHF. CDR3 in DNA: TGTGCCAGCAGTCCCCGGCGAGGGGGCGGTCAGCCCCAGCATTTT.

This clone appeared a few times. The rearrangement uses TRBV7-9 and TRBJ2-2; TRBD2 might be the D (5 bases). The CDR3 spans 16 residues. The germline CDR1 and CDR2 sequences are SEHNR and FQNEAQ (reference sequence). Trimming cost V 5 bases and J 4 bases, with 17 bases left between them. CDR3 coding DNA: TGTGCCAGCAGCCTAGACGGGATCTTCACCACCGGGGAGCTGTTTTTT. The encoded protein is CASSLDGIFTTGELFF.

The V call is TRBV3-1 (or the pseudogene TRBV3-2), the J call TRBJ1-2; D not resolved. CDR1 is LGHDT, CDR2 YNNKEL, per germline (reference sequence). V was shortened by 4 bases and J by 2 bases, with 8 bases between the two germline ends. This CDR3 has 13 amino acids. The CDR3 coding sequence is TGTGCCAGCAGCCGGGCCCGAAACTATGGCTACACCTTC. It yields the protein CASSRARNYGYTF.

The gene calls are TRBV11-2 and TRBJ2-1; maybe TRBD2 (5 bases). The CDR3 loop spans 15 amino acids. Trimming pared 5 bases from V and 0 bases from J, leaving 11 bases between. The germline V gene encodes CDR1 SGHAT and CDR2 FQNNGV. Here the CDR3 reads CASSPRLSSYNEQFF. CDR3 coding DNA: TGTGCCAGCAGCCCGCGACTAAGCTCCTACAATGAGCAGTTCTTC.

Many counts were recorded for this clone. The genes are TRBV6-5 and TRBJ1-1; TRBD1 agrees at 7 bases. Trimming removed 6 bases from V and 0 bases from J; junction bases left unmatched: 4. There are 14 residues in the CDR3. Germline V lookup: CDR1 MNHEY, CDR2 SVGAGI. DNA for the CDR3: TGTGCCAGCAGGAGGGACAGCTTGAACACTGAAGCTTTCTTT. Translated, it gives CASRRDSLNTEAFF.

This clone was seen only a few times. The chain carries TRBV5-5 and TRBJ1-2, with 7 bases fitting TRBD1. The germline gives CDR1 SGHKS, CDR2 YYEKEE (reference sequence). The CDR3 is 15 residues long. J lost 5 bases, V lost 4 bases, and 11 bases had no gene match. CDR3 in DNA: TGTGCCAGCAGCCTCACCGGGACAGTGAATTATGGCTACACCTTC. Translating gives CASSLTGTVNYGYTF.

The chain recombines TRBV11-3 with TRBJ2-7, with 8 nucleotides matching TRBD1. The germline V gene encodes CDR1 SGHNT and CDR2 YENEEA. The CDR3 is 13 residues long. Trimming removed 0 bases from V and 6 bases from J; junction bases left unmatched: 1. The CDR3 here is CASSLDDRGEQYF. Written as DNA, the CDR3 is TGTGCCAGCAGCTTAGACGACAGGGGCGAGCAGTACTTC.

V gene TRBV27 combines with J gene TRBJ2-3; 7 bases agree with TRBD1. Germline CDR1 reads MNHEY; CDR2 reads SMNVEV (reference sequence). Trimming cost V 8 bases and J 4 bases; bases outside gene matches: 15. The CDR3 loop spans 16 amino acids. DNA for the CDR3: TGTGCCAGCCAAGTTAGTACAGGGGAAGCGCCAGATACGCAGTATTTT. It specifies CASQVSTGEAPDTQYF.

The chain has TRBV10-3 and TRBJ2-1, with 10 bases aligning to TRBD2. The CDR3 is made up of 14 amino acids. V lost 6 bases and J lost 6; bases outside the gene matches: 5. Germline CDR1 is ENHRY and CDR2 is SYGVKD. CDR3 bases: TGTGCCATCAGCCTAGCGGGAGACGGCAATGAGCAGTTCTTC. The encoded protein is CAISLAGDGNEQFF.

The rearrangement joins TRBV19 to TRBJ2-3, with TRBD2 as a possible D gene (6 bases). V dropped 7 bases and J dropped 1 base, with 21 bases sitting between them. This CDR3 has 17 residues. CDR1 is LNHDA and CDR2 is SQIVND in the germline V gene (reference sequence). As DNA, the CDR3 is TGTGCCAGTACTCGAGCCGAGGTCGGGAGAGGCACAGATACGCAGTATTTT. It codes for CASTRAEVGRGTDTQYF.

This chain links TRBV28 with TRBJ2-1, with 13 nucleotides matching TRBD2. With 6 bases clipped from V and 5 bases from J, the junction kept 4 bases outside the gene matches. Per the germline V gene, CDR1 is MDHEN and CDR2 is SYDVKM. CDR3 size: 15 residues. This CDR3 reads CASRPTSGRNNEQFF. The CDR3 DNA is TGTGCCAGCAGGCCGACTAGCGGGAGGAACAATGAGCAGTTCTTC. Full variable domain (missing parts from reference TRBV28 and TRBJ2-1): DVKVTQSSRYLVKRTGEKVFLECVQDMDHENMFWYRQDPGLGLRLIYFSYDVKMKEKGDIPEGYSVSREKKERFSLILESASTNQTSMYLCASRPTSGRNNEQFFGPGTRLTVL.

The chain is built from TRBV10-1 and TRBJ2-7, with 7 positions matching TRBD2. This CDR3 is built from 13 residues. Germline values: CDR1 WNHNN, CDR2 SYGVQD (reference sequence). The junction had 7 bases not matched to a gene; V was cut back by 6 bases and J by 5 bases. The CDR3 protein is CASSLDAGDEQYF. The CDR3 bases are TGCGCCAGCAGCCTAGACGCGGGGGACGAGCAGTACTTC.

The chain couples TRBV6-5 to TRBJ1-2; 8 bases line up with TRBD1. V gave up 7 bases and J gave up 6 bases; unmatched junction bases: 10. CDR3 length: 14 residues. Germline V gives CDR1 MNHEY, CDR2 SVGAGI. In DNA form, the CDR3 reads TGTGCCAGCACCATGCTGGCAGGGGGCAATGGCTACACCTTC. It is translated as CASTMLAGGNGYTF.

V and J are TRBV7-2 and TRBJ2-7, with D hard to call. There are 13 residues in the CDR3. V lost 4 bases, J lost 6 bases, and 13 bases lay in between. Germline lookup yields CDR1 SGHTA and CDR2 FQGNSA. The CDR3 region is CASSSHLTGEQYF. The DNA of the CDR3 is TGTGCCAGCAGCTCTCACCTAACGGGCGAGCAGTACTTC.

The rearrangement uses TRBV5-1 and TRBJ1-1, with 7 bases lining up with TRBD1. CDR1 and CDR2 (germline): SGHRS, YFSETQ. V was pared by 1 base and J by 5 bases, with 8 bases of the junction left unmatched. The CDR3 spans 15 residues. For the CDR3, the DNA is TGCGCCAGCAGCTTGTGGGGGCAGGGGGAAACTGAAGCTTTCTTT. This gives the protein CASSLWGQGETEAFF.

V is TRBV3-1 (or the pseudogene TRBV3-2) and J is TRBJ1-2; D is uncertain. The V and J ends lost 2 bases and 7 bases respectively, with 14 bases between them. In germline, CDR1 is LGHDT, CDR2 YNNKEL (reference sequence). This CDR3 region has 14 residues. CDR3 nucleotide sequence: TGTGCCAGCAGCCAATCGGGTCGCGCACCTGGCTACACCTTC. Protein product: CASSQSGRAPGYTF.

The chain joins TRBV10-3 to TRBJ1-1; 8 nucleotides match TRBD1. Per the germline V gene, CDR1 is ENHRY and CDR2 is SYGVKD. Losses at the gene ends were 6 bases for V and 0 bases for J; bases not matched to a gene: 3. This CDR3 region has 14 residues. The CDR3 bases are TGTGCCATCAGCACGGACAGGGTGAACACTGAAGCTTTCTTT. This codes for CAISTDRVNTEAFF.

This chain joins TRBV6-4 and TRBJ2-7; 7 bases match TRBD2. The CDR3 sequence is 14 residues long. The germline CDR1 and CDR2 sequences are MRHNA and SNTAGT. Trimming cost V 4 bases and J 6 bases; bases outside gene matches: 9. CDR3 nucleotides: TGTGCCAGCAGTGCCGGCGGGAGCCTGACCGAGCAGTACTTC. Its protein product is CASSAGGSLTEQYF.

The chain recombines TRBV5-5 with TRBJ1-5, with no clear D. The ends were cut back, 0 bases at V and 5 bases at J, with 6 bases in the middle. Germline CDR1 is SGHKS and CDR2 is YYEKEE (reference sequence). The CDR3 has 13 amino acids. DNA for the CDR3: TGTGCCAGCAGCTTGGCCCGAGATCAGCCCCAGCATTTT. Amino acid sequence: CASSLARDQPQHF.

The rearrangement uses TRBV6-5 and TRBJ1-4; no firm D call. Between the trimmed V and J ends, which lost 10 bases and 7 bases, there was a span of 13 bases. Per germline, CDR1 MNHEY and CDR2 SVGAGI. The CDR3 extends over 12 amino acids. CDR3 nucleotides: TGTGCCACCTTTGGGTTAGCTGAAAAACTGTTTTTT. Translation: CATFGLAEKLFF.